The clone carrying this T cell receptor beta chain is termed large. TCRdb called the 5' RACE reads again in MiXCR, with one record for every CDR3 protein. The table lists roughly 4,800 distinct CDR3 sequences, 15% to 20% of them singletons, with 20% in the top ten. The sample comes from a study of spatial heterogeneity in lung cancer. About the research overall: Among detected sequences, beta-chain ones consistently exceeded alpha-chain ones in number. Across the raw uncorrected reads, a unique TCR and UMI combination was observed, on average, more than ten times.

CDR3 size: 15 residues. V lost 5 bases, J lost 3 bases, and 7 bases stayed unmatched. The germline gives CDR1 SNHLY, CDR2 FYNNEI. Time point described: sample taken at primary tumor resection. Whole RNA obtained from tumor, nontumor lung or frozen PBMC underwent sequencing without sorting. The TCR sequence derives from a male donor with early-stage non-small cell lung cancer. The chain carries TRBV2 and TRBJ2-3; 8 positions match TRBD1. This specimen consisted of normal lung tissue next to the tumor, obtained at surgery. CDR3: CASSPDRGVTDTQYF. Here the CDR3 DNA reads TGTGCCAGCAGTCCCGACAGGGGTGTGACAGATACGCAGTATTTT.